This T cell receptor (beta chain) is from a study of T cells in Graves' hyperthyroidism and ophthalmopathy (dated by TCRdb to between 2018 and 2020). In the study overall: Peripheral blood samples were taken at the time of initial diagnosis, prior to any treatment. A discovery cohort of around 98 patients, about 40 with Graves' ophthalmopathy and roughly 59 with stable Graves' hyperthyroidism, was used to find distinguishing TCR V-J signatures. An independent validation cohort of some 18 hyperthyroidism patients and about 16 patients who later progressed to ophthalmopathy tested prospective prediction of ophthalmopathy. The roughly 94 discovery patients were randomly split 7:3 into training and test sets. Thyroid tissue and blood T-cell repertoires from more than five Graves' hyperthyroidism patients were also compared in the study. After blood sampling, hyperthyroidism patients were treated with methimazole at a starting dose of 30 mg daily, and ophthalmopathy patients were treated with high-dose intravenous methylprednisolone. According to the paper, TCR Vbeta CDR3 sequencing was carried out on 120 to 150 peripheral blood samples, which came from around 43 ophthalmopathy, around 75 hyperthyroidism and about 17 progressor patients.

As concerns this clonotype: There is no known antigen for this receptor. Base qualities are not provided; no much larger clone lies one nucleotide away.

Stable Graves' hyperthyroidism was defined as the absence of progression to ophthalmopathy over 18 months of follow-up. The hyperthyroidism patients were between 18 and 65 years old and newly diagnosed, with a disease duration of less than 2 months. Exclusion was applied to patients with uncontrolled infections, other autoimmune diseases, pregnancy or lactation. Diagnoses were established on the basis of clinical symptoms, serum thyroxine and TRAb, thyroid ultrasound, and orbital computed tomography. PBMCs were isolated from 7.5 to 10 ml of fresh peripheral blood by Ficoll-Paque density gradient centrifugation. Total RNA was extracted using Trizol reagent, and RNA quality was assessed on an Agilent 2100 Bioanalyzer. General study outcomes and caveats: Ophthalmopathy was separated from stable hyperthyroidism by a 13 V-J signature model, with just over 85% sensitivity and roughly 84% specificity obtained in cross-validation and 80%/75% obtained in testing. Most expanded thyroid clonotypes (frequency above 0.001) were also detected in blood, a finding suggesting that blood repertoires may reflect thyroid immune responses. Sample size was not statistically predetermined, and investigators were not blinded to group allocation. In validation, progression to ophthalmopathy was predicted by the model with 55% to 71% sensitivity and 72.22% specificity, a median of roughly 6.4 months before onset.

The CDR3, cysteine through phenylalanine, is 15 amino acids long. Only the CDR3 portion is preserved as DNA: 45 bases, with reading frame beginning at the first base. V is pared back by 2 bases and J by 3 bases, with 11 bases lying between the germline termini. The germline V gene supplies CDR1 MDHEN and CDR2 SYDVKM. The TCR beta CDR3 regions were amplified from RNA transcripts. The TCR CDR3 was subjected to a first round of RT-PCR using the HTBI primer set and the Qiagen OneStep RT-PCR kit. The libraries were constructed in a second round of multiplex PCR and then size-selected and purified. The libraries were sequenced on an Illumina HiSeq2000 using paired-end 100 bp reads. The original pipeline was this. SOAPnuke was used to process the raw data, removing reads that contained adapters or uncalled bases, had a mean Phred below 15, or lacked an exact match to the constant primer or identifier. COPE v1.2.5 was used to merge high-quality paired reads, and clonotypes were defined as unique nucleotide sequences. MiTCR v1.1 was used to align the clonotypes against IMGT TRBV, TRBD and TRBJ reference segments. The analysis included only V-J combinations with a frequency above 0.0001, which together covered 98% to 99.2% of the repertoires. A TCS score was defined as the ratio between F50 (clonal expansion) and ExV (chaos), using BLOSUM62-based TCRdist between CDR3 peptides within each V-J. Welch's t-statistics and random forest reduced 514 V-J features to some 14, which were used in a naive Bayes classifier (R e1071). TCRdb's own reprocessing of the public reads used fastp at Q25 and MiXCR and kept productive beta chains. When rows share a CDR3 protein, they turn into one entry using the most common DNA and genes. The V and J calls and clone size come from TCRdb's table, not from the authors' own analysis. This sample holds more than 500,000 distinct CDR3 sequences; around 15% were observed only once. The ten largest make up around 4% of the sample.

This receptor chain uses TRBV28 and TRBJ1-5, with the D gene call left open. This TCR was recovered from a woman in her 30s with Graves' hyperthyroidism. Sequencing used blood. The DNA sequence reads TGTGCCAGCAGTTTACCTAGCCACCCCAATCAGCCCCAGCATTTT. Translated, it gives CASSLPSHPNQPQHF.